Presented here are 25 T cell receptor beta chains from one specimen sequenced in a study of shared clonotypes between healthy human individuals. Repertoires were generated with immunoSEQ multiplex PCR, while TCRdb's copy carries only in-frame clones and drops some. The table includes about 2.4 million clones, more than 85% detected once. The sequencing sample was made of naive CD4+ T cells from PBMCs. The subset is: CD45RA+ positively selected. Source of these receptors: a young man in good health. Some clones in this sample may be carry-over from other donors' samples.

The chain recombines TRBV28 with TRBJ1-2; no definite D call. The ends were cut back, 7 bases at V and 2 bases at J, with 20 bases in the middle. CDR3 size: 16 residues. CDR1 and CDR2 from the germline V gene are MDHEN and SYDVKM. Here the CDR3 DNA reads TGTGCCAGCACCTCTTTGTTGGGCCGCAACAACTATGGCTACACCTTC. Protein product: CASTSLLGRNNYGYTF.

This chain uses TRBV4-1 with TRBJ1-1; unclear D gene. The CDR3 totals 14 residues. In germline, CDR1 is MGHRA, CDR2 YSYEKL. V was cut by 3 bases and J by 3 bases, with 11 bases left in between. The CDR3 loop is CASSHRTTDTEAFF. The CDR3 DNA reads TGCGCCAGCAGCCACCGAACCACGGACACTGAAGCTTTCTTT.

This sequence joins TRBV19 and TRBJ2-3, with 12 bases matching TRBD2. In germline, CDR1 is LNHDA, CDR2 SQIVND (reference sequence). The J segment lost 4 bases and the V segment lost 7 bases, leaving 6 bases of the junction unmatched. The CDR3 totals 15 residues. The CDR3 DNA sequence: TGTGCCAGTAATACACTAGCGGGAGGAGCAGATACGCAGTATTTT. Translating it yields CASNTLAGGADTQYF.

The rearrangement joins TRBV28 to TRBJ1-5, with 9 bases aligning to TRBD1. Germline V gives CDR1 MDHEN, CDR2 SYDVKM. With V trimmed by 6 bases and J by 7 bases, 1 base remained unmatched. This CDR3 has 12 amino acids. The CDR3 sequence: CASRDRGQPQHF. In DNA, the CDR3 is TGTGCCAGCAGAGACAGGGGGCAGCCCCAGCATTTT.

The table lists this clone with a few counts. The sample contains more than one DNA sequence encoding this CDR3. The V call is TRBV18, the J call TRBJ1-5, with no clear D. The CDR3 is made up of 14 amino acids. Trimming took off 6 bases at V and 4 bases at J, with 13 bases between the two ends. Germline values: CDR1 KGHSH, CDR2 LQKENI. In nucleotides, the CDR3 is TGTGCCAGCTCCCCGCTCGGTCGGAATCAGCCCCAGCATTTT. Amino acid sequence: CASSPLGRNQPQHF.

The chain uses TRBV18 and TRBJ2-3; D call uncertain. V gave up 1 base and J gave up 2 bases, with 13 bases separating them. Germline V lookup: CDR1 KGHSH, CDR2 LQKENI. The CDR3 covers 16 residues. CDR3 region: CASSPRQNLPTDTQYF. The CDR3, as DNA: TGTGCCAGCTCACCACGCCAAAATTTACCCACAGATACGCAGTATTTT.

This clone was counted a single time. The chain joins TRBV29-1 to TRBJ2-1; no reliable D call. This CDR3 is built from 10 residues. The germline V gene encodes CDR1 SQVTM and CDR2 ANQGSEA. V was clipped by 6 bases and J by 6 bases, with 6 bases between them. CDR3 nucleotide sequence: TGCAGCGTAGATTCCAATGAGCAGTTCTTC. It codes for CSVDSNEQFF.

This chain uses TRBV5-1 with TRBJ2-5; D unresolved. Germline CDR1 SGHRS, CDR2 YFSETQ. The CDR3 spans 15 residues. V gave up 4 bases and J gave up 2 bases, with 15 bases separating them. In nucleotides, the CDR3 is TGCGCCAGCAGCACACAAACCCGGGCGCAAGAGACCCAGTACTTC. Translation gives CASSTQTRAQETQYF.

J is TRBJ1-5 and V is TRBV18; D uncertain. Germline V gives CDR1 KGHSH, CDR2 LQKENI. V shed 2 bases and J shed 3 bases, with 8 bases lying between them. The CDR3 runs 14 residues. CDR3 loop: CASSPWVDNQPQHF. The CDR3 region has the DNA TGTGCCAGCTCACCATGGGTGGACAATCAGCCCCAGCATTTT.

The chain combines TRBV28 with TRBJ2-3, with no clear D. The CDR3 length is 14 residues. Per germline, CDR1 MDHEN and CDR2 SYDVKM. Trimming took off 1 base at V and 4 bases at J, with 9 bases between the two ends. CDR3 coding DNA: TGTGCCAGCAGTTTATTTAGTGTCCCAGATACGCAGTATTTT. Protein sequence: CASSLFSVPDTQYF.

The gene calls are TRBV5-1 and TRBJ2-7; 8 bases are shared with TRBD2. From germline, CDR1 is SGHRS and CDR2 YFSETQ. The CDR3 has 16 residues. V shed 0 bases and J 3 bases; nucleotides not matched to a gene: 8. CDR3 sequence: CASSLGGWRGDYEQYF. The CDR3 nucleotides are TGCGCCAGCAGCTTGGGTGGATGGCGGGGGGACTACGAGCAGTACTTC.

CDR3 sequence: CSVRVRGAGETQYF. DNA of the CDR3: TGCAGCGTTCGTGTCAGGGGGGCAGGGGAGACCCAGTACTTC. V is TRBV29-1 and J is TRBJ2-5; perhaps TRBD1 as D (7 bases). V shed 5 bases and J shed 5 bases, with 18 bases lying between them. This CDR3 comprises 14 residues. CDR1 and CDR2 from the germline V gene are SQVTM and ANQGSEA.

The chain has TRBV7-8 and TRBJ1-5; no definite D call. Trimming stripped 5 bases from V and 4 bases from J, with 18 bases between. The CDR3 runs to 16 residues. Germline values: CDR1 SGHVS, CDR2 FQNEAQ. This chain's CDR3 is CASSETRVSKNQPQHF. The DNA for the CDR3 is TGTGCCAGCAGCGAGACTCGCGTCTCCAAGAATCAGCCCCAGCATTTT.

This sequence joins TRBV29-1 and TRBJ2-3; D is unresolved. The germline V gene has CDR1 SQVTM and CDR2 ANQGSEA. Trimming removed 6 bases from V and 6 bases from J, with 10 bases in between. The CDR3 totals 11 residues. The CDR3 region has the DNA TGCAGCGTAGGCTCATCCGATACGCAGTATTTT. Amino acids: CSVGSSDTQYF.

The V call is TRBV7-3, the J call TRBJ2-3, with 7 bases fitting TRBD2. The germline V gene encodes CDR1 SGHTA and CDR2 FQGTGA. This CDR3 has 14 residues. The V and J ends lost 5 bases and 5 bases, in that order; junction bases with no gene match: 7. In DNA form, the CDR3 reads TGTGCCAGCAGCGGGAGGGCCATAGGAGATACGCAGTATTTT. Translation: CASSGRAIGDTQYF.

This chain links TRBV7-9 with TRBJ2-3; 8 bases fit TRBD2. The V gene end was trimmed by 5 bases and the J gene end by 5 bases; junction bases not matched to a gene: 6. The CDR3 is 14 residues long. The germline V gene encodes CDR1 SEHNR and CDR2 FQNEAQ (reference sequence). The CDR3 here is CASSPLLAGDTQYF. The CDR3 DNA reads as TGTGCCAGCAGCCCACTTCTAGCGGGAGATACGCAGTATTTT.

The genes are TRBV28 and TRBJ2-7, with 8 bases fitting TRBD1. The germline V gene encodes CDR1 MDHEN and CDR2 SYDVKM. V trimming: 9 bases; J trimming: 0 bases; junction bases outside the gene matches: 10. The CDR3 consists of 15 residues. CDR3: CASSPGQVFSYEQYF. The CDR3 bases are TGTGCCAGTTCGCCGGGACAGGTGTTCTCCTACGAGCAGTACTTC.

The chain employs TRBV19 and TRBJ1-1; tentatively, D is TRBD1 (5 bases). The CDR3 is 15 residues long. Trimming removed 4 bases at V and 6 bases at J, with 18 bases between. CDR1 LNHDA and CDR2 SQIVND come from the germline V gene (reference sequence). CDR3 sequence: CASSTHIGQVSEAFF. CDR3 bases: TGTGCCAGTAGTACCCACATAGGACAAGTCTCTGAAGCTTTCTTT.

CDR3 loop: CASSLVPIDRDKDQPQHF. The CDR3 DNA is TGCGCCAGCAGCTTGGTCCCCATAGACCGGGACAAGGATCAGCCCCAGCATTTT. The V call is TRBV5-1, the J call TRBJ1-5, with D possibly being TRBD1 (6 bases). The V gene's germline CDR1 is SGHRS and CDR2 YFSETQ. The germline V and J ends were trimmed by 0 bases and 5 bases, with 21 bases remaining between them. This CDR3 has 18 amino acids.

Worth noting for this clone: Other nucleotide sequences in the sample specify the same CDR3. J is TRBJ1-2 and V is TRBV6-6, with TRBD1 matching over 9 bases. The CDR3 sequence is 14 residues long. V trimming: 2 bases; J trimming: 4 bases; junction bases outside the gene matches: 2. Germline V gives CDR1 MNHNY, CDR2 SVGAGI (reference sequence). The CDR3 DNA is TGTGCCAGCAGTTACGGGACAGGGAGCTATGGCTACACCTTC. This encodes CASSYGTGSYGYTF.

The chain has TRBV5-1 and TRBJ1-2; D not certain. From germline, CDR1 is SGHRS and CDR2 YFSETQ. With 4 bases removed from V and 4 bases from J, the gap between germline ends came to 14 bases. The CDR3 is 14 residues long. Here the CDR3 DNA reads TGCGCCAGCAGCATGGACGGGATCCCCTATGGCTACACCTTC. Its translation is CASSMDGIPYGYTF.

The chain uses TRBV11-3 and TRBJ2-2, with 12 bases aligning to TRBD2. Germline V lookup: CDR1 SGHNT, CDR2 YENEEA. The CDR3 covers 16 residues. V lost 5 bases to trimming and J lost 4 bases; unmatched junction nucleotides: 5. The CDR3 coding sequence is TGTGCCAGCAGCGTACTAGCGGGAGGACTCACCGGGGAGCTGTTTTTT. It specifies CASSVLAGGLTGELFF.

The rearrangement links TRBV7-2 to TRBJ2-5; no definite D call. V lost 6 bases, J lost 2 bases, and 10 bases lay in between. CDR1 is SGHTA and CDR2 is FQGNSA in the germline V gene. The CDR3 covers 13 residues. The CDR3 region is CASSRLLQETQYF. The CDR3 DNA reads TGTGCCAGCAGTCGCCTCCTACAAGAGACCCAGTACTTC.

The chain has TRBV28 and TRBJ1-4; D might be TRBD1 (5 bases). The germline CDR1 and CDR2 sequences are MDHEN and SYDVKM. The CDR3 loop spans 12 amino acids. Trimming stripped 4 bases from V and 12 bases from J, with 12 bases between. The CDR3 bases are TGTGCCAGCAGTTACCGGGACCTGCAACTGTTTTTT. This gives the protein CASSYRDLQLFF.

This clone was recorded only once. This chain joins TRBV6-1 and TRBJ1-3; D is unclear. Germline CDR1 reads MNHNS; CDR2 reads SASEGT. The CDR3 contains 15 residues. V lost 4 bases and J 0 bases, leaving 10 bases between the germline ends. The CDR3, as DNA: TGTGCCAGCAGTGGCGAGGGAATCTCTGGAAACACCATATATTTT. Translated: CASSGEGISGNTIYF.